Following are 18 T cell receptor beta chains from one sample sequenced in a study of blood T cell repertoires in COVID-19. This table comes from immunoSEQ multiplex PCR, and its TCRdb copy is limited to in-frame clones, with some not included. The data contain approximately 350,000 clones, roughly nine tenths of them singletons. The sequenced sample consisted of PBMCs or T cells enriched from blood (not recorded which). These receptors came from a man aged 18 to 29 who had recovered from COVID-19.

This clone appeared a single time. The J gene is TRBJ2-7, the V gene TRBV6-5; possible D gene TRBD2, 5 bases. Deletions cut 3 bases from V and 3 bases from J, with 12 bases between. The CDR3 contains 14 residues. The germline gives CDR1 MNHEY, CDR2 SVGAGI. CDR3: CASSYTGKDYEQYF. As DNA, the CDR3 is TGTGCCAGCAGTTATACGGGGAAAGACTACGAGCAGTACTTC.

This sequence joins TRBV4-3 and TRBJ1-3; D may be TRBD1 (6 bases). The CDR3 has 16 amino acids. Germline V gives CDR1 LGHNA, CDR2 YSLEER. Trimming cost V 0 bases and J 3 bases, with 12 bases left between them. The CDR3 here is CASSQDRGGFGNTIYF. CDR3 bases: TGCGCCAGCAGCCAAGATAGGGGGGGCTTTGGAAACACCATATATTTT.

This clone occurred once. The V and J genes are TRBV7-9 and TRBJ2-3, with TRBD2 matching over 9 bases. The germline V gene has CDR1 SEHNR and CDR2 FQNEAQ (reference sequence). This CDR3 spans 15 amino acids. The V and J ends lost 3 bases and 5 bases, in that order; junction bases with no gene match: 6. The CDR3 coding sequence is TGTGCCAGCAGCTTTAGCGGGAGTCGTGGAGATACGCAGTATTTT. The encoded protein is CASSFSGSRGDTQYF.

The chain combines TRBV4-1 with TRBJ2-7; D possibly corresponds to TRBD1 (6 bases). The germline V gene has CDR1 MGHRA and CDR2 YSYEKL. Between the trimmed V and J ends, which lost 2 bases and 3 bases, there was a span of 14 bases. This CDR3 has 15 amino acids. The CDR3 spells CASSQPGASVYEQYF. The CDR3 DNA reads TGCGCCAGCAGCCAACCAGGGGCTTCGGTCTACGAGCAGTACTTC.

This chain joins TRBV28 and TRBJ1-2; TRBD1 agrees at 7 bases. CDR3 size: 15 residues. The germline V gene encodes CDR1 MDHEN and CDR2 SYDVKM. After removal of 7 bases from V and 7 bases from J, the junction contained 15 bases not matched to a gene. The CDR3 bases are TGTGCCAGCACCCGCGGAGGGGGCGGAAGAAGTGGCTACACCTTC. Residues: CASTRGGGGRSGYTF.

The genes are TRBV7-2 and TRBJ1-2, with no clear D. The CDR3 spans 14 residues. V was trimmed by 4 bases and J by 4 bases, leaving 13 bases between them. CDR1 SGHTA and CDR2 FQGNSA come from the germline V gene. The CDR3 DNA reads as TGTGCCAGCAGCTCTCAGGCGGGGAGCTATGGCTACACCTTC. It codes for CASSSQAGSYGYTF.

The CDR3 is CASGRSRGLDRRHGYTF. In DNA form, the CDR3 reads TGTGCTAGTGGTCGATCCAGGGGGCTTGATCGTCGCCATGGCTACACCTTC. This chain connects TRBV12-5 to TRBJ1-2; 8 positions match TRBD1. This CDR3 spans 17 amino acids. With V trimmed by 5 bases and J by 6 bases, 17 bases remained unmatched. The germline CDR1 and CDR2 sequences are LGHNT and FRNRAP.

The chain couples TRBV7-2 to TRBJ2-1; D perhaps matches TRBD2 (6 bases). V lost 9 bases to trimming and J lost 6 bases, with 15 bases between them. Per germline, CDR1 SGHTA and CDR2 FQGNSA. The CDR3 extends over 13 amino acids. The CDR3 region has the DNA TGTGCCAGTGGGGGGAGGTTGGGCAATGAGCAGTTCTTC. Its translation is CASGGRLGNEQFF.

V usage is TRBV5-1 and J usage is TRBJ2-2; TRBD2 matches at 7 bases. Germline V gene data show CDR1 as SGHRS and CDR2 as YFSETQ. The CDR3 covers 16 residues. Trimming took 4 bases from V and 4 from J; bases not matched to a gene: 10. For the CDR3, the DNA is TGCGCCAGCAGCGAGTCGGCTAGCGGAACCACCGGGGAGCTGTTTTTT. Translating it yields CASSESASGTTGELFF.

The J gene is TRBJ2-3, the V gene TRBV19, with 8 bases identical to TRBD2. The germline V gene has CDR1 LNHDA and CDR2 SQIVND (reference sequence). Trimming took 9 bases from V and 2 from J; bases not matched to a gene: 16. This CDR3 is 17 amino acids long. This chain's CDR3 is CASKRGAGTRLTDTQYF. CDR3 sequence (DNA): TGTGCCAGCAAGAGGGGGGCAGGGACTAGACTCACAGATACGCAGTATTTT. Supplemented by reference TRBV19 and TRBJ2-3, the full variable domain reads DGGITQSPKYLFRKEGQNVTLSCEQNLNHDAMYWYRQDPGQGLRLIYYSQIVNDFQKGDIAEGYSVSREKKESFPLTVTSAQKNPTAFYLCASKRGAGTRLTDTQYFGPGTRLTVL.

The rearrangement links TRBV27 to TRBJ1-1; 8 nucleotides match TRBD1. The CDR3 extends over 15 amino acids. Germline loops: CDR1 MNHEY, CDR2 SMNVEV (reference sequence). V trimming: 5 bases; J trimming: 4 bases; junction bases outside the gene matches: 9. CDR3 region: CASSGRTGRGTEAFF. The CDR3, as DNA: TGTGCCAGCAGTGGTCGGACAGGGCGAGGCACTGAAGCTTTCTTT.

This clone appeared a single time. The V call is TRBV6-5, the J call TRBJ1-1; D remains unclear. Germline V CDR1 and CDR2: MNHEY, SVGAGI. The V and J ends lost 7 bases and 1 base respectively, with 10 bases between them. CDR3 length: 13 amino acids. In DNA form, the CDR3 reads TGTGCCAGCATGGTAGTAGAGAACACTGAAGCTTTCTTT. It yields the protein CASMVVENTEAFF.

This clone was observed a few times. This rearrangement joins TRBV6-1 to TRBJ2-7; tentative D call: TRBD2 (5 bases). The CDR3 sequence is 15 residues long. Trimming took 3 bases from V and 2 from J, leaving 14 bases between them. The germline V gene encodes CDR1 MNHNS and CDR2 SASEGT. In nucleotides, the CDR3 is TGTGCCAGCAGTGACGTCCGGACTTCTCCCTACGAGCAGTACTTC. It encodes CASSDVRTSPYEQYF.

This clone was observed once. The CDR3 sequence is CSASTRDTQYF. CDR3 nucleotide sequence: TGCAGTGCTAGTACAAGAGATACGCAGTATTTT. The genes are TRBV20-1 and TRBJ2-3; D gene uncertain. From germline, CDR1 is DFQATT and CDR2 SNEGSKA (reference sequence). V was cut by 3 bases and J by 5 bases, with 6 bases left in between. The CDR3 contains 11 residues.

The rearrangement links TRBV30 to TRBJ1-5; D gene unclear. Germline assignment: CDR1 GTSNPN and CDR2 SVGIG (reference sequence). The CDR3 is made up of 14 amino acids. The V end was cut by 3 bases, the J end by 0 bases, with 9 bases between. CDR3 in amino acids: CAWSTLFSNQPQHF. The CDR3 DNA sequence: TGTGCCTGGAGCACCCTATTTAGCAATCAGCCCCAGCATTTT.

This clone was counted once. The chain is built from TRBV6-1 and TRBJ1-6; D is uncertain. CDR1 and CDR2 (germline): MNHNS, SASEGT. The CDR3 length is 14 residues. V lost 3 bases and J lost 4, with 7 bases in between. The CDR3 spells CASSDRPYNSPLHF. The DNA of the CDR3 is TGTGCCAGCAGTGACAGGCCTTATAATTCACCCCTCCACTTT.

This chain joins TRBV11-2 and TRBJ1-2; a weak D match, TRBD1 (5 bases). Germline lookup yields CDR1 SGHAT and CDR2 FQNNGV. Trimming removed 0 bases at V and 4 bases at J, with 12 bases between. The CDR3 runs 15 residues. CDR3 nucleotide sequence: TGTGCCAGCAGCTTAGATTATTCAGGGTCCTATGGCTACACCTTC. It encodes CASSLDYSGSYGYTF.

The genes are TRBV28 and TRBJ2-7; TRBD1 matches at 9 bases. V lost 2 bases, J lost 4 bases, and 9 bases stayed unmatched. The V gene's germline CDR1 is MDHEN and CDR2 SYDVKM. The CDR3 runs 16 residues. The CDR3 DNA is TGTGCCAGCAGTTTAGAGATCCGGGACAGGGTATACGAGCAGTACTTC. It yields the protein CASSLEIRDRVYEQYF.